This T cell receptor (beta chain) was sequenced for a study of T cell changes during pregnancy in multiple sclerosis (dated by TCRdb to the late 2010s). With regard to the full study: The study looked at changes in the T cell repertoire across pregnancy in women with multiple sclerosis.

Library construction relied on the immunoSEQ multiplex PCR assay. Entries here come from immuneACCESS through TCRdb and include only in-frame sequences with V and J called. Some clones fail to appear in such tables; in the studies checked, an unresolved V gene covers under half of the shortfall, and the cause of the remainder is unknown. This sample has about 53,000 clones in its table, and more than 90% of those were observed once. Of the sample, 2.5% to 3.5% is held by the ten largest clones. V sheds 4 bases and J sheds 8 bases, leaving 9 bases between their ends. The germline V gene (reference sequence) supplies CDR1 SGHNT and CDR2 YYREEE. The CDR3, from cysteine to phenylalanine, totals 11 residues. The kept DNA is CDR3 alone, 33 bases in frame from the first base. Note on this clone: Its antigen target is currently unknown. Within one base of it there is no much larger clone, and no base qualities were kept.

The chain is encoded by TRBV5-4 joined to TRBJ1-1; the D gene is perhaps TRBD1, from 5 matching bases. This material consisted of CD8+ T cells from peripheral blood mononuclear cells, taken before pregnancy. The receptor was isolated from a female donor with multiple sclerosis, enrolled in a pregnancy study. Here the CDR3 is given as CASSPGGEAFF. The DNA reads TGTGCCAGCAGCCCGGGGGGGGAAGCTTTCTTT.